One sample yielded the 5 T cell receptor beta chains listed below, sequenced in a study of cytomegalovirus exposure and HLA in healthy donors. 13 Jbeta primers and 60 Vbeta primers were used for the PCR. Repertoires were generated with immunoSEQ multiplex PCR, while TCRdb's copy carries only in-frame clones and drops some. The sample has about 160,000 clones; approximately 79% are singletons. Sequencing was carried out using PBMCs. The receptors were gathered from a woman aged 45-59 years in good health and CMV-seropositive.

The chain carries TRBV6-5 and TRBJ1-1; 8 bases match TRBD1. The V gene end was trimmed by 5 bases and the J gene end by 5 bases; junction bases not matched to a gene: 4. CDR3 length: 13 residues. The germline gives CDR1 MNHEY, CDR2 SVGAGI. CDR3 sequence (DNA): TGTGCCAGCAGTCAGGGGGCATGGACTGAAGCTTTCTTT. This codes for CASSQGAWTEAFF.

The chain joins TRBV4-3 to TRBJ1-4, with 8 bases that match TRBD1. Germline CDR1 reads LGHNA; CDR2 reads YSLEER. Germline trimming cut 0 bases from V and 8 bases from J; bases unmatched to any gene: 5. The CDR3 contains 15 residues. As DNA, the CDR3 is TGCGCCAGCAGCCAAGAGCAGGGGGCATGGGAAAAACTGTTTTTT. The encoded protein is CASSQEQGAWEKLFF.

By share, this clone ranks as medium-sized. The chain is built from TRBV6-1 and TRBJ2-3; no clear D. V was cut by 2 bases and J by 3 bases, with 6 bases left in between. This CDR3 spans 13 amino acids. Germline V gene data show CDR1 as MNHNS and CDR2 as SASEGT. The DNA of the CDR3 is TGTGCCAGCAGTGAAAAGGAGACAGATACGCAGTATTTT. Encoded protein: CASSEKETDTQYF.

This clone was seen a handful of times. The V call is TRBV6-5, the J call TRBJ1-1; 8 nucleotides line up with TRBD1. The CDR3 is 14 amino acids. Germline lookup yields CDR1 MNHEY and CDR2 SVGAGI. The ends lost 6 bases at V and 11 bases at J; junction bases unmatched: 14. CDR3: CASRAAVLQGEAFF. DNA for the CDR3: TGTGCCAGCAGGGCGGCCGTCCTACAGGGGGAGGCTTTCTTT.

This clone has a single count. This chain joins TRBV5-6 and TRBJ2-3, with TRBD1 matching over 7 bases. CDR1 and CDR2 (germline): SGHDT, YYEEEE. V trimming: 4 bases; J trimming: 0 bases; junction bases outside the gene matches: 5. The CDR3 is 15 residues long. CDR3 sequence: CASSRDRASTDTQYF. CDR3 nucleotides: TGTGCCAGCAGCCGGGACAGAGCTAGCACAGATACGCAGTATTTT.